What follows are 14 T cell receptor beta chains derived from one specimen sequenced in a study of post-analysis software for immune sequencing data. Study-level findings and limits: The five TRBV segments detected at higher frequency in patients than in controls included TRBV5-6, TRBV5-1 and TRBV20-1.

Unique molecular identifiers were present in the TCR beta cDNA libraries. TCRdb analysed the PCR reads with MiXCR anew, one entry per CDR3 protein. The data show about 540,000 distinct CDR3 sequences, roughly 34% seen once. Which antigens these TCRs recognize remains unknown. The specimen sequenced was blood. Receptor source: a girl aged 2-17 years with multiple sclerosis.

About this clonotype: One base separates it from a far larger clone, so it is likely a read error. This rearrangement joins TRBV20-1 to TRBJ2-5; the D is unclear. This CDR3 has 12 residues. CDR1 is DFQATT and CDR2 is SNEGSKA in the germline V gene (reference sequence). The CDR3 spells CRARGLQETQYF. For the CDR3, the DNA is TGCAGGGCACGTGGGCTCCAAGAGACCCAGTACTTC.

This clonotype has just a few counts. The chain uses TRBV20-1 and TRBJ1-1; 8 bases line up with TRBD1. The CDR3 contains 14 residues. V dropped 2 bases and J dropped 4; count of bases not matched to a gene: 6. CDR1 and CDR2 from the germline V gene are DFQATT and SNEGSKA (reference sequence). The CDR3 DNA reads TGCAGTGCTAGAAACAGGGGGTTAGGCACTGAAGCTTTCTTT. This sequence encodes CSARNRGLGTEAFF.

As DNA, the CDR3 is TGTGCCATCAGTGAGGGCATCGAATTCTATGGCTACACCTTC. Its translation is CAISEGIEFYGYTF. J is TRBJ1-2 and V is TRBV10-3, with D uncertain. This CDR3 region has 14 residues. The germline V and J ends were trimmed by 2 bases and 4 bases, with 11 bases remaining between them. CDR1 is ENHRY and CDR2 is SYGVKD in the germline V gene.

This clonotype was picked up a small number of times. This chain uses TRBV6-1 with TRBJ1-2; 7 nucleotides agree with TRBD1. With V trimmed by 4 bases and J by 13 bases, 9 bases remained unmatched. The germline V gene encodes CDR1 MNHNS and CDR2 SASEGT. CDR3 length equals 12 residues. As DNA, the CDR3 is TGTGCCAGCAGTGTTACCGGGACAGTCTCCACCTTC. As protein: CASSVTGTVSTF.

Comment on this clonotype: Relative to the germline gene, one junction end is altered; a read error may explain this. The V and J genes are TRBV6-1 and TRBJ1-1; 8 positions match TRBD1. CDR3 size: 13 residues. Germline CDR1 is MNHNS and CDR2 is SASEGT. The CDR3 DNA reads as TGTGCCAGCGATTGGACAGGGAACGCTGAAGCTTTCTTT. Amino acid sequence: CASDWTGNAEAFF.

There are a few counts of this clonotype. This chain links TRBV27 with TRBJ2-5; TRBD1 matches at 10 bases. The V gene end was trimmed by 3 bases and the J gene end by 4 bases; junction bases not matched to a gene: 11. CDR1 is MNHEY, CDR2 SMNVEV, per germline (reference sequence). The CDR3 is 17 residues long. In nucleotides, the CDR3 is TGTGCCAGCAGTTTTACTGCCCCGGGACAGGGGAGAGAGACCCAGTACTTC. It encodes CASSFTAPGQGRETQYF.

This clonotype was observed a few times. The chain combines TRBV13 with TRBJ2-7; D not certain. The CDR3 consists of 12 residues. Trimming took off 2 bases at V and 5 bases at J, with 7 bases between the two ends. The germline V gene encodes CDR1 PRHDT and CDR2 FYEKMQ (reference sequence). The CDR3 protein is CASSLYPNEQYF. CDR3 in DNA: TGTGCCAGCAGCTTATATCCCAACGAGCAGTACTTC.

The chain is built from TRBV5-1 and TRBJ2-4, with a tentative D call TRBD1 (7 bases). Germline V CDR1 and CDR2: SGHRS, YFSETQ. The CDR3 extends over 18 amino acids. V was cut by 0 bases and J by 1 base, with 17 bases left in between. Here the CDR3 reads CASSLAGRGDWAKNIQYF. CDR3 DNA sequence: TGCGCCAGCAGCTTGGCGGGCAGGGGGGATTGGGCCAAAAACATTCAGTACTTC.

This chain joins TRBV29-1 and TRBJ1-2, with 11 bases matching TRBD1. The V gene end was trimmed by 7 bases and the J gene end by 8 bases; junction bases not matched to a gene: 6. The CDR3 has 12 residues. CDR1 and CDR2 (germline): SQVTM, ANQGSEA. The CDR3 protein is CSGLGQGGGYTF. The CDR3 nucleotides read TGCAGCGGGCTGGGACAGGGGGGAGGCTACACCTTC.

This clonotype has more than one count but fewer than ten. This rearrangement joins TRBV20-1 to TRBJ1-2, with a weak D call TRBD1 (5 bases). The CDR3 runs 14 residues. The V gene's germline CDR1 is DFQATT and CDR2 SNEGSKA (reference sequence). Trimming took 6 bases from V and 0 from J, leaving 14 bases between them. The CDR3, as DNA: TGCAGTGCCTCCGGGGCAGGACCTAACTATGGCTACACCTTC. Its translation: CSASGAGPNYGYTF.

J is TRBJ1-2 and V is TRBV27, with D tentatively TRBD1 (5 bases). The CDR3 has 17 residues. Germline V lookup: CDR1 MNHEY, CDR2 SMNVEV (reference sequence). V was pared by 5 bases and J by 6 bases, with 25 bases between. The CDR3 loop reads CASSRTRGRVVSHGYTF. CDR3 sequence (DNA): TGTGCCAGCAGTAGGACAAGGGGCCGGGTAGTAAGTCATGGCTACACCTTC.

This clonotype was counted at least ten times. The chain couples TRBV4-1 to TRBJ2-5, with D uncertain. CDR1 is MGHRA and CDR2 is YSYEKL in the germline V gene. The CDR3 loop spans 13 amino acids. V lost 1 base and J lost 11, with 14 bases in between. CDR3 protein: CASSQVSMGEQYF. The DNA of the CDR3 is TGCGCCAGCAGCCAAGTCTCCATGGGTGAGCAGTACTTC.

V gene TRBV20-1 combines with J gene TRBJ2-3; D remains ambiguous. The germline gives CDR1 DFQATT, CDR2 SNEGSKA (reference sequence). The ends were cut back, 3 bases at V and 2 bases at J, with 6 bases in the middle. The length of the CDR3 is 12 residues. The CDR3 sequence is CSARKDTDTQYF. In DNA form, the CDR3 reads TGCAGTGCTAGGAAAGACACAGATACGCAGTATTTT.

CDR3 loop: CASSYSYQIRARDTQYF. The CDR3, as DNA: TGTGCCAGCAGTTACTCCTATCAGATCCGAGCTAGAGATACGCAGTATTTT. The chain uses TRBV6-5 and TRBJ2-3; no reliable D call. V was trimmed by 0 bases and J by 5 bases, leaving 18 bases between them. The CDR3 totals 17 residues. CDR1 and CDR2 from the germline V gene are MNHEY and SVGAGI.